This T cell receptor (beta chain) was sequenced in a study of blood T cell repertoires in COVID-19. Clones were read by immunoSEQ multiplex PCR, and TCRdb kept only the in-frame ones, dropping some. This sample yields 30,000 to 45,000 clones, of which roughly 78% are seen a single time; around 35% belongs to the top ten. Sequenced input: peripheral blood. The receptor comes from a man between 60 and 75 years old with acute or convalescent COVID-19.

The CDR3 nucleotides read TGCGCCTTAGGGACAGGACATGAGCAGTACTTC. It codes for CALGTGHEQYF. This chain links TRBV10-1 with TRBJ2-7, with 8 bases aligning to TRBD1. Germline V gene data show CDR1 as WNHNN and CDR2 as SYGVQD (reference sequence). V gave up 11 bases and J gave up 7 bases; unmatched junction bases: 7. CDR3 length: 11 residues.